This is a list of T cell receptor beta chains from one sample in a study of regulatory T cells in long-lasting Graves disease. MiXCR, applied by TCRdb to the multiplex PCR reads, yields one record per CDR3 protein. The table records about 610,000 distinct CDR3 sequences, approximately 16% of them present only once. The sample was also linked to a second study, of T cells in Graves' hyperthyroidism and ophthalmopathy.

The sequencing used peripheral blood mononuclear cells (PBMCs), collected at new diagnosis, from a patient treated with antithyroid drugs. Source of these receptors: a man younger than 35 with Graves disease. Each CDR3 is given with its conserved first and last residue. A D gene is named only where the DNA matches it firmly. Some rows mark clone size as missing; the rest say once, few, many or name a class of expanded clone.

clone_size d_call j_call v_call cdr3_aa cdr3_nt
many . TRBJ1-2 TRBV3-1 CASSQESTAYGYTF TGTGCCAGCAGCCAAGAGTCGACAGCCTATGGCTACACCTTC
few . TRBJ2-7 TRBV29-1 CSVASGPSNYEQYF TGCAGCGTGGCCTCGGGACCCTCTAACTACGAGCAGTACTTC
many TRBD2 TRBJ2-1 TRBV7-8 CASSPSGSAGRYNEQFF TGTGCCAGCAGCCCTAGCGGATCAGCGGGGAGATACAATGAGCAGTTCTTC
. . TRBJ2-7 TRBV2 CASNLEGGSYEQYF TGTGCCAGCAACCTAGAGGGGGGCTCCTACGAGCAGTACTTC
many . TRBJ2-7 TRBV28 CASSVRGAGQYF TGTGCCAGCAGTGTGCGGGGCGCAGGGCAGTACTTC
many . TRBJ2-7 TRBV4-2 CASSQRGGEQYF TGTGCCAGCAGCCAACGGGGTGGCGAGCAGTACTTC
. TRBD1 TRBJ1-1 TRBV14 CASSRDRGTEAFF TGTGCCAGCAGCAGGGACAGGGGTACTGAAGCTTTCTTT
. . TRBJ1-1 TRBV7-9 CASSWDLGGAFF TGTGCCAGCAGCTGGGATCTGGGGGGAGCTTTCTTT
many . TRBJ2-7 TRBV6-2/TRBV6-3 CASRSKGAYEQYF TGTGCCAGCAGATCAAAGGGAGCCTACGAGCAGTACTTC
many . TRBJ2-7 TRBV6-5 CASSYFRFLFRHYEQYF TGTGCCAGCAGTTACTTCAGGTTTCTCTTTCGCCACTACGAGCAGTACTTC
many . TRBJ1-2 TRBV12-3/TRBV12-4 CASTPRWDYGYTF TGTGCCAGCACACCCCGGTGGGACTATGGCTACACCTTC
. . TRBJ2-1 TRBV7-9 CASSPRSQLSYNEQFF TGTGCCAGCAGCCCCAGGTCCCAACTCTCCTACAATGAGCAGTTCTTC
few . TRBJ2-3 TRBV3-1 CASSQESAGYNTDTQYF TGTGCCAGCAGCCAAGAATCGGCGGGGTACAACACAGATACGCAGTATTTT
. TRBD2 TRBJ2-1 TRBV18 CASSPPLREVRNEQFF TGTGCCAGCTCACCCCCTTTGCGGGAGGTTAGGAATGAGCAGTTCTTC
many . TRBJ2-1 TRBV7-8 CASSLVIGGGPEQFF TGTGCCAGCAGCTTAGTTATAGGGGGGGGCCCTGAGCAGTTCTTC
few . TRBJ1-6 TRBV30 CAWSVEPVVSPLHF TGTGCCTGGAGTGTAGAGCCTGTAGTATCACCCCTCCACTTT
many . TRBJ1-1 TRBV12-3/TRBV12-4 CASSIQGYTEAFF TGTGCCAGCAGTATACAGGGATACACTGAAGCTTTCTTT
. . TRBJ1-4 TRBV5-1 CASSLGGVGPEKLFF TGCGCCAGCAGCTTGGGGGGGGTTGGTCCTGAAAAACTGTTTTTT
many TRBD1 TRBJ2-7 TRBV27 CASSPGQGYYEQYF TGTGCCAGCAGTCCGGGACAGGGATACTACGAGCAGTACTTC
. TRBD2 TRBJ2-3 TRBV7-3 CASSTLAGRTDTQYF TGTGCCAGCAGCACCCTAGCGGGACGCACAGATACGCAGTATTTT
once . TRBJ2-7 TRBV15 CATSRDLGTVSYEQYF TGTGCCACCAGCAGAGATTTGGGGACGGTCTCCTACGAGCAGTACTTC
many . TRBJ1-1 TRBV12-3/TRBV12-4 CASSPYMNTEAFF TGTGCCAGCAGCCCTTATATGAACACTGAAGCTTTCTTT
many TRBD2 TRBJ2-1 TRBV12-5 CASGFLAGGLYNEQFF TGTGCTAGTGGTTTCCTAGCGGGAGGGCTCTACAATGAGCAGTTCTTC
few . TRBJ2-3 TRBV29-1 CSVDPPGVDTQYF TGCAGCGTTGATCCCCCAGGGGTGGATACGCAGTATTTT
. . TRBJ2-1 TRBV27 CASSLGVIGEQFF TGTGCCAGCAGTTTAGGAGTTATTGGTGAGCAGTTCTTC
many TRBD1 TRBJ1-2 TRBV12-3/TRBV12-4 CASSLGTGLSSGYTF TGTGCCAGCAGTTTAGGGACAGGGTTGTCGAGCGGCTACACCTTC
many TRBD1 TRBJ1-2 TRBV28 CASSPDKARGAGYGYTF TGTGCCAGCAGTCCCGATAAGGCCAGGGGGGCGGGCTATGGCTACACCTTC
few . TRBJ1-5 TRBV6-1 CASSEGVRYNQPQHF TGTGCCAGCAGTGAGGGGGTCAGGTACAATCAGCCCCAGCATTTT
many . TRBJ2-5 TRBV6-9 CASSYSKIQETQYF TGTGCCAGCAGTTACTCGAAGATCCAAGAGACCCAGTACTTC
many TRBD2 TRBJ2-1 TRBV5-1 CASSLAVAGYGNEQFF TGCGCCAGCAGCTTGGCGGTAGCGGGATACGGCAATGAGCAGTTCTTC
. . TRBJ2-1 TRBV3-1 CASSHFPGPYNEQFF TGTGCCAGCAGCCACTTCCCGGGACCTTACAATGAGCAGTTCTTC
. . TRBJ1-3 TRBV18 CASSPQLVSGNTIYF TGTGCCAGCTCACCTCAACTGGTCTCTGGAAACACCATATATTTT
many TRBD2 TRBJ2-2 TRBV7-9 CASSPSPKLAGATGELFF TGTGCCAGCAGCCCCAGTCCCAAGCTAGCGGGAGCAACCGGGGAGCTGTTTTTT
. . TRBJ2-1 TRBV2 CASSGRVVSSEQFF TGTGCCAGCAGTGGCAGGGTTGTCTCTAGTGAGCAGTTCTTC
few . TRBJ1-4 TRBV3-1 CASSQDTGTTNEKLFF TGTGCCAGCAGCCAAGACACTGGCACAACTAATGAAAAACTGTTTTTT
. . TRBJ1-3 TRBV5-5 CASSPWTGAGNTIYF TGTGCCAGCAGCCCCTGGACGGGGGCTGGAAACACCATATATTTT
few TRBD2 TRBJ2-3 TRBV5-5 CASSFIRTSGTYPSTDTQYF TGCGCCAGCAGCTTTATACGGACTAGCGGGACTTACCCTAGCACAGATACGCAGTATTTT
once TRBD1 TRBJ1-2 TRBV7-9 CASSPWDRENYGYTF TGTGCCAGCAGCCCCTGGGACAGGGAGAACTATGGCTACACCTTC
many . TRBJ1-1 TRBV5-6 CASSLGVTLNTEAFF TGTGCCAGCAGCTTGGGCGTAACTCTGAACACTGAAGCTTTCTTT